Listed here are 2 T cell receptor beta chains from one sample, sequenced in a study of shared clonotypes between healthy human individuals. Measured with immunoSEQ multiplex PCR; TCRdb has only the in-frame clones, and not every one. The profile shows approximately 2.5 million clones, approximately 94% of them singletons. Sequencing used naive CD4+ T cells sorted from blood. Subset given: CD45RA+ positively selected. These receptors were collected from a man aged 18-30 years in good health.

The chain links TRBV18 to TRBJ2-1; D not resolved. With 3 bases removed from V and 6 bases from J, the gap between germline ends came to 9 bases. This CDR3 spans 13 amino acids. From germline, CDR1 is KGHSH and CDR2 LQKENI. CDR3 in DNA: TGTGCCAGCTCACCGAACACCGGCAATGAGCAGTTCTTC. The encoded protein is CASSPNTGNEQFF.

As DNA, the CDR3 is TGTGCCAGCAGTGGCCAGGGGGCGACTGGAAACACCATATATTTT. This sequence encodes CASSGQGATGNTIYF. V usage is TRBV2 and J usage is TRBJ1-3; 8 bases match TRBD1. There are 15 residues in the CDR3. In germline, CDR1 is SNHLY, CDR2 FYNNEI. The ends lost 4 bases at V and 2 bases at J; junction bases unmatched: 4.